This passage covers 23 T cell receptor beta chains from one sample sequenced in a study of identical twins. MiXCR, run by TCRdb on the 5' RACE reads, gives a single entry per CDR3 protein. Of some 460,000 distinct CDR3 sequences listed, about 14% are singletons. The same specimen was also included in a second study, on yellow fever vaccine responses in identical twins.

Sequenced: CD4+ T cells sorted from blood. These receptors all come from a woman under 30 in good health.

The gene calls are TRBV20-1 and TRBJ2-3; D may be TRBD2 (6 bases). CDR1 and CDR2 from the germline V gene are DFQATT and SNEGSKA (reference sequence). The CDR3 runs to 14 residues. V lost 5 bases and J 0 bases, leaving 12 bases between the germline ends. CDR3 amino acids: CSAEVGGSTDTQYF. The CDR3 bases are TGCAGTGCTGAAGTCGGGGGAAGCACAGATACGCAGTATTTT.

This sequence joins TRBV30 and TRBJ2-6; D is uncertain. The germline V gene encodes CDR1 GTSNPN and CDR2 SVGIG (reference sequence). Between the trimmed V and J ends, which lost 4 bases and 2 bases, there was a span of 6 bases. The CDR3 loop spans 13 amino acids. Here the CDR3 reads CAWNNPGANVLTF. For the CDR3, the DNA is TGTGCCTGGAATAACCCTGGGGCCAACGTCCTGACTTTC.

This clonotype turned up a few times. The V call is TRBV12-3 or TRBV12-4, the J call TRBJ1-5; D is uncertain. The CDR3 length is 15 residues. V was trimmed by 5 bases and J by 0 bases, leaving 11 bases between them. The DNA of the CDR3 is TGTGCCAGCAGTCTTATAGCAACTAGCAATCAGCCCCAGCATTTT. Protein product: CASSLIATSNQPQHF.

This clonotype was seen ten or more times. This chain uses TRBV7-2 with TRBJ2-7; 11 bases fit TRBD2. The CDR3 is 14 residues long. V was pared by 6 bases and J by 2 bases, with 3 bases of the junction left unmatched. Germline V gene sequence: CDR1 SGHTA, CDR2 FQGNSA. In DNA form, the CDR3 reads TGTGCCAGCAGTCCTAGCGGGAGGACCTACGAGCAGTACTTC. It is translated as CASSPSGRTYEQYF.

This clonotype was counted a few times. The chain has TRBV11-2 and TRBJ2-7; 7 nucleotides match TRBD1. This CDR3 region has 14 residues. Germline V lookup: CDR1 SGHAT, CDR2 FQNNGV. J lost 4 bases, V lost 5 bases, and 8 bases had no gene match. The CDR3 DNA reads as TGTGCCAGCAGCACGGACAGGCTGGGGTACGAGCAGTACTTC. Its translation is CASSTDRLGYEQYF.

This clonotype was recorded a few times. CDR3 nucleotide sequence: TGTGCCAGCAGGGAGCATATTACTAGCGGGAGTCAGCAGTACTTC. Its protein is CASREHITSGSQQYF. The chain links TRBV25-1 to TRBJ2-7; 11 bases line up with TRBD2. V shed 6 bases and J 8 bases; nucleotides not matched to a gene: 12. Germline V gene lookup returns CDR1 MGHDK and CDR2 SYGVNS. This CDR3 is built from 15 residues.

Notes on this clonotype: This could be a read error, since a much larger clone is one nucleotide away. This sequence joins TRBV24-1 and TRBJ2-5; the D gene is possibly TRBD1 (6 bases). CDR1 is KGHDR, CDR2 SFDVKD, per germline. CDR3 length: 15 residues. V was cut by 5 bases and J by 5 bases, with 17 bases left in between. DNA for the CDR3: TGTGCCACCAGTGCGGTTGGGGGCCACGGGGAGACCCAGTACTTC. Translated: CATSAVGGHGETQYF.

The sample holds many counts of this clonotype. The V gene is TRBV29-1, the J gene TRBJ2-7; 7 nucleotides agree with TRBD2. Losses at the gene ends were 5 bases for V and 4 bases for J; bases not matched to a gene: 8. In germline, CDR1 is SQVTM, CDR2 ANQGSEA. This CDR3 contains 13 residues. The CDR3: CSVRQGGEYEQYF. CDR3 sequence (DNA): TGCAGCGTTCGTCAGGGAGGGGAATACGAGCAGTACTTC.

This clonotype was detected only a few times. The chain carries TRBV20-1 and TRBJ2-7, with 8 nucleotides matching TRBD2. The CDR3 contains 13 residues. Germline V gene data show CDR1 as DFQATT and CDR2 as SNEGSKA (reference sequence). With V trimmed by 3 bases and J by 10 bases, 11 bases remained unmatched. The CDR3 loop is CSASVTGGPPQYF. DNA of the CDR3: TGCAGTGCTAGTGTGACGGGAGGGCCACCTCAGTACTTC.

The rearrangement links TRBV4-2 to TRBJ2-7, with TRBD2 as a possible D gene (5 bases). Germline V gene data show CDR1 as LGHNA and CDR2 as YNFKEQ. This CDR3 spans 15 amino acids. V lost 0 bases, J lost 5 bases, and 14 bases lay in between. The CDR3 coding sequence is TGTGCCAGCAGCCAAGAGATTGGACTTCTCAACGAGCAGTACTTC. Translation gives CASSQEIGLLNEQYF.

This clonotype came up a few times. The chain links TRBV5-5 to TRBJ1-5; TRBD1 matches at 10 bases. The J segment lost 4 bases and the V segment lost 0 bases, leaving 10 bases of the junction unmatched. The CDR3 sequence is 18 residues long. The germline V gene encodes CDR1 SGHKS and CDR2 YYEKEE (reference sequence). The CDR3 DNA follows: TGTGCCAGCAGCTTGGCTTTGGGGACAGGGGTAGGGAATCAGCCCCAGCATTTT. It yields the protein CASSLALGTGVGNQPQHF.

The chain carries TRBV3-1 and TRBJ2-3; TRBD1 aligns across 7 bases. Trimming at V came to 5 bases and at J to 1 base, leaving 6 bases not matched to a gene. CDR3 length equals 15 residues. The V gene's germline CDR1 is LGHDT and CDR2 YNNKEL (reference sequence). The CDR3 coding sequence is TGTGCCAGCAGCACCCGGGACAGACGCACAGATACGCAGTATTTT. This gives the protein CASSTRDRRTDTQYF.

This clonotype was observed a handful of times. The rearrangement links TRBV7-6 to TRBJ1-5; D possibly corresponds to TRBD1 (6 bases). Trimming stripped 5 bases from V and 7 bases from J, with 15 bases between. Germline V gene sequence: CDR1 SGHVS, CDR2 FNYEAQ. The CDR3 is 14 amino acids. The CDR3 region is CASSGEAGDQPQHF. CDR3 coding DNA: TGTGCCAGCAGCGGAGAGGCAGGGGACCAGCCCCAGCATTTT. The whole variable domain, filled in from reference TRBV7-6 and TRBJ1-5, reads GAGVSQSPRYKVTKRGQDVALRCDPISGHVSLYWYRQALGQGPEFLTYFNYEAQQDKSGLPNDRFSAERPEGSISTLTIQRTEQRDSAMYRCASSGEAGDQPQHFGDGTRLSIL.

This chain links TRBV19 with TRBJ2-3; 9 bases are shared with TRBD1. The germline gives CDR1 LNHDA, CDR2 SQIVND (reference sequence). The J segment lost 4 bases and the V segment lost 4 bases, leaving 6 bases of the junction unmatched. The CDR3 sequence is 15 residues long. The chain's CDR3 is CASSTGTGMADTQYF. Written as DNA, the CDR3 is TGTGCCAGTAGTACCGGGACAGGGATGGCAGATACGCAGTATTTT.

CDR3 nucleotide sequence: TGTGCCAGCAGCTTACGGGACGGAGTCGGGGAGCTGTTTTTT. Protein: CASSLRDGVGELFF. The chain combines TRBV7-6 with TRBJ2-2; D could derive from TRBD1 or TRBD2 (5 bases each). Germline CDR1 reads SGHVS; CDR2 reads FNYEAQ. The CDR3 consists of 14 residues. V lost 2 bases, J lost 7 bases, and 11 bases lay in between. Together with reference TRBV7-6 and TRBJ2-2, the CDR3 gives the full variable domain: GAGVSQSPRYKVTKRGQDVALRCDPISGHVSLYWYRQALGQGPEFLTYFNYEAQQDKSGLPNDRFSAERPEGSISTLTIQRTEQRDSAMYRCASSLRDGVGELFFGEGSRLTVL.

The sample holds a few counts of this clonotype. The CDR3 spells CASSYSRDPDLEQYF. CDR3 nucleotides: TGTGCCAGCAGTTACTCGAGGGACCCGGATTTGGAGCAGTACTTC. The chain carries TRBV6-5 and TRBJ2-7, with D perhaps assigned TRBD1 or TRBD2 (5 bases each). CDR1 MNHEY and CDR2 SVGAGI come from the germline V gene. The CDR3 runs to 15 residues. Trimming took 0 bases from V and 7 from J, leaving 16 bases between them.

This clonotype was counted between two and nine times. The CDR3 protein is CASSLVGGGRSYNEQFF. The DNA for the CDR3 is TGTGCCAGCAGCTTAGTGGGCGGGGGCCGCTCCTACAATGAGCAGTTCTTC. The rearrangement joins TRBV7-2 to TRBJ2-1; TRBD2 is a possible D gene (7 bases). V was clipped by 1 base and J by 0 bases, with 13 bases between them. Germline V lookup: CDR1 SGHTA, CDR2 FQGNSA. This CDR3 has 17 residues.

This chain uses TRBV7-9 with TRBJ2-1; 11 bases are shared with TRBD2. The ends lost 5 bases at V and 8 bases at J; junction bases unmatched: 11. The CDR3 sequence is 16 residues long. Germline-derived CDR1 and CDR2 are SEHNR and FQNEAQ (reference sequence). DNA of the CDR3: TGTGCCAGCAGCCATGTACTAGCGGGAGACTTTCATGAGCAGTTCTTC. Translated, it gives CASSHVLAGDFHEQFF.

Only a few counts were recorded for this clonotype. The chain joins TRBV2 to TRBJ1-2, with no clear D. With 7 bases removed from V and 0 bases from J, the gap between germline ends came to 15 bases. This CDR3 contains 15 residues. CDR1 and CDR2 (germline): SNHLY, FYNNEI. The CDR3 is CASTSQSLANYGYTF. The CDR3 DNA reads as TGTGCCAGCACCTCCCAGTCCTTGGCTAACTATGGCTACACCTTC.

The V and J genes are TRBV10-3 and TRBJ2-7, with D tentatively TRBD1 (6 bases). From germline, CDR1 is ENHRY and CDR2 SYGVKD. V was clipped by 0 bases and J by 6 bases, with 12 bases between them. The CDR3 sequence is 14 residues long. CDR3 region: CAISESLGALEQYF. CDR3 nucleotide sequence: TGTGCCATCAGTGAGTCGCTGGGGGCTCTCGAGCAGTACTTC.

The table lists this clonotype with a count of one. The gene calls are TRBV25-1 and TRBJ2-7; possibly TRBD2 for D (7 bases). This CDR3 is built from 15 residues. Germline loops: CDR1 MGHDK, CDR2 SYGVNS. Trimming cost V 4 bases and J 3 bases, with 16 bases left between them. The CDR3 protein is CASSGSRRGLYEQYF. The CDR3, as DNA: TGTGCCAGCAGTGGAAGCCGGCGGGGGCTCTACGAGCAGTACTTC.

This clonotype was counted a few times. The V call is TRBV4-3, the J call TRBJ2-3; tentatively, D is TRBD1 (6 bases). Looked up from germline, CDR1 is LGHNA and CDR2 is YSLEER. Between the trimmed V and J ends, which lost 0 bases and 1 base, there was a span of 11 bases. The CDR3 totals 16 residues. The CDR3 bases are TGCGCCAGCAGCCAAGAACGAAACAGGGGCACAGATACGCAGTATTTT. Its translation is CASSQERNRGTDTQYF.

V usage is TRBV30 and J usage is TRBJ2-5; D might be TRBD1 or TRBD2, each matching 7 bases. CDR3 size: 12 residues. V lost 5 bases to trimming and J lost 5 bases, with 12 bases between them. Germline values: CDR1 GTSNPN, CDR2 SVGIG (reference sequence). CDR3 loop: CAWSGGAETQYF. The CDR3 bases are TGTGCCTGGTCAGGGGGGGCGGAGACCCAGTACTTC.